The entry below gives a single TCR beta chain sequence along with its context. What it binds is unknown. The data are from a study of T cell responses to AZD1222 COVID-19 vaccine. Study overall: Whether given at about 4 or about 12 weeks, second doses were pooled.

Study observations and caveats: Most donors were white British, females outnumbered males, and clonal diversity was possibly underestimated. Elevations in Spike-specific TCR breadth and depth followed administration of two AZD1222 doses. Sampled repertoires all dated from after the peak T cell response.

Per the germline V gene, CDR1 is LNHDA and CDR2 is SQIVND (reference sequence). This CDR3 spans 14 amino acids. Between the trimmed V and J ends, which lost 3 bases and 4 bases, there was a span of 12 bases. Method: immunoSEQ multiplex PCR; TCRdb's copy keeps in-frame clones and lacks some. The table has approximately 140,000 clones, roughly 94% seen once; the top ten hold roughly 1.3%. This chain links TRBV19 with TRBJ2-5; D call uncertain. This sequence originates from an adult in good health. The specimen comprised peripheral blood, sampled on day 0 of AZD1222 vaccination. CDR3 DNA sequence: TGTGCCAGTAGTATTCCCTCCGGGCGAGAGACCCAGTACTTC. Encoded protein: CASSIPSGRETQYF.